The 21 T cell receptor beta chains below come from one sample, sequenced in a study of cytomegalovirus exposure and HLA in healthy donors. Some clones are missing from TCRdb's copy, which holds only in-frame ones; the method was immunoSEQ multiplex PCR. The sample contains hundreds of thousands of clones, approximately 88% of which appear only once. The sequenced sample was PBMCs. All receptors derive from a woman aged 30 to 39 in good health and CMV-seropositive.

The rearrangement joins TRBV7-2 to TRBJ2-1; 7 bases are a match to TRBD2. The CDR3 totals 14 residues. Unmatched junction bases numbered 10, after V lost 8 bases and J lost 6 bases. Germline-derived CDR1 and CDR2 are SGHTA and FQGNSA. CDR3 bases: TGTGCCAGCCGAGGGCGGGAGTATGGCAATGAGCAGTTCTTC. This gives the protein CASRGREYGNEQFF.

The chain joins TRBV29-1 to TRBJ1-5, with 9 positions matching TRBD1. After removal of 0 bases from V and 1 base from J, the junction contained 1 base not matched to a gene. Germline V gene lookup returns CDR1 SQVTM and CDR2 ANQGSEA. The CDR3 sequence is 15 residues long. DNA for the CDR3: TGCAGCGTTGAAGAGGGACAGGGAAGCAATCAGCCCCAGCATTTT. This translates into CSVEEGQGSNQPQHF.

The chain is built from TRBV27 and TRBJ1-2; TRBD1 might be the D (6 bases). The CDR3 has 15 amino acids. In germline, CDR1 is MNHEY, CDR2 SMNVEV (reference sequence). Trimming took 3 bases from V and 5 from J, leaving 16 bases between them. The CDR3 loop is CASSFNTGGGYGYTF. In nucleotides, the CDR3 is TGTGCCAGCAGTTTTAACACAGGAGGGGGATATGGCTACACCTTC.

This rearrangement joins TRBV6-5 to TRBJ1-1; the D is unclear. V gave up 6 bases and J gave up 4 bases, with 9 bases separating them. CDR3 length equals 12 residues. Looked up from germline, CDR1 is MNHEY and CDR2 is SVGAGI. In nucleotides, the CDR3 is TGTGCCAGCAGGCGGGCAAGCACTGAAGCTTTCTTT. The encoded protein is CASRRASTEAFF.

The genes are TRBV4-3 and TRBJ2-5; a possible D gene is TRBD1 (5 bases). CDR1 LGHNA and CDR2 YSLEER come from the germline V gene. This CDR3 is built from 13 residues. Trimming left V 4 bases short and J 5 bases short, with 11 bases between. The CDR3 loop reads CASSLTGGETQYF. The CDR3 region has the DNA TGCGCCAGCAGCCTTACAGGCGGCGAGACCCAGTACTTC.

The chain has TRBV6-1 and TRBJ2-7; D ambiguous. The germline V gene has CDR1 MNHNS and CDR2 SASEGT. Trimming took off 6 bases at V and 4 bases at J, with 16 bases between the two ends. The CDR3 is 14 residues long. DNA for the CDR3: TGTGCCAGCAGGCTCCTTAAAAACGAATACGAGCAGTACTTC. Translating gives CASRLLKNEYEQYF.

J is TRBJ2-7 and V is TRBV7-8, with D unresolved. This CDR3 comprises 13 residues. Germline-derived CDR1 and CDR2 are SGHVS and FQNEAQ. Trimming shortened V by 3 bases and J by 4 bases, and 10 bases separated the two germline ends. The CDR3: CASSFTEQYEQYF. Written as DNA, the CDR3 is TGTGCCAGCAGCTTTACCGAACAGTACGAGCAGTACTTC.

The V gene is TRBV27, the J gene TRBJ1-1, with TRBD1 as a possible D gene (5 bases). The CDR3 contains 15 residues. CDR1 is MNHEY, CDR2 SMNVEV, per germline (reference sequence). Trimming removed 2 bases at V and 4 bases at J, with 14 bases between. The CDR3 DNA sequence: TGTGCCAGCAGTTTAACCCCGTTGGGGGTCACTGAAGCTTTCTTT. Its protein product is CASSLTPLGVTEAFF.

The rearrangement uses TRBV29-1 and TRBJ1-1, with D unclear. Germline V CDR1 and CDR2: SQVTM, ANQGSEA. V was cut by 4 bases and J by 2 bases, with 8 bases left in between. CDR3 length equals 12 residues. The CDR3: CSVAGLNTEAFF. In nucleotides, the CDR3 is TGCAGCGTTGCAGGTCTAAACACTGAAGCTTTCTTT.

The chain joins TRBV13 to TRBJ1-1; D is undetermined. The CDR3 is 15 residues long. Trimming removed 5 bases at V and 0 bases at J, with 13 bases between. CDR1 and CDR2 (germline): PRHDT, FYEKMQ (reference sequence). The CDR3 region is CASSLPEELNTEAFF. The DNA for the CDR3 is TGTGCCAGCAGCCTCCCTGAGGAGCTGAACACTGAAGCTTTCTTT.

The J gene is TRBJ2-7, the V gene TRBV7-3; 10 nucleotides line up with TRBD1. The V gene end was trimmed by 5 bases and the J gene end by 5 bases; junction bases not matched to a gene: 12. CDR3 length: 16 residues. Germline loops: CDR1 SGHTA, CDR2 FQGTGA. The CDR3 DNA is TGTGCCAGCAGCATTCGACCGGGACAGGGGATCAACGAGCAGTACTTC. Amino acid sequence: CASSIRPGQGINEQYF.

The chain employs TRBV19 and TRBJ2-1, with D perhaps TRBD1 (6 bases). V was pared by 4 bases and J by 4 bases, with 8 bases between. CDR1 and CDR2 (germline): LNHDA, SQIVND (reference sequence). The CDR3 loop spans 13 amino acids. The CDR3 nucleotides are TGTGCCAGTAGTACACAGGGTTACAATGAGCAGTTCTTC. Amino acids: CASSTQGYNEQFF.

The rearrangement joins TRBV27 to TRBJ2-7; TRBD2 is a possible D gene (6 bases). Trimming left V 9 bases short and J 3 bases short, with 18 bases between. CDR1 is MNHEY, CDR2 SMNVEV, per germline (reference sequence). The CDR3 covers 14 residues. CDR3 sequence (DNA): TGTGCCAGTGGTTTTGGGGGAGGTGGCTACGAGCAGTACTTC. Encoded protein: CASGFGGGGYEQYF.

The chain carries TRBV27 and TRBJ1-1; D call uncertain. CDR3 length: 13 amino acids. Germline V CDR1 and CDR2: MNHEY, SMNVEV (reference sequence). V lost 3 bases and J 4 bases, leaving 9 bases between the germline ends. The CDR3 DNA reads TGTGCCAGCAGTTTCAGTGGGGTCACTGAAGCTTTCTTT. Protein: CASSFSGVTEAFF.

The chain is built from TRBV5-1 and TRBJ1-1; no firm D call. The germline V gene has CDR1 SGHRS and CDR2 YFSETQ. V shed 0 bases and J shed 6 bases, with 3 bases lying between them. This CDR3 is built from 11 residues. CDR3 sequence: CASSLGAEAFF. CDR3 sequence (DNA): TGCGCCAGCAGCTTGGGGGCTGAAGCTTTCTTT.

This clone was counted a few times. This chain links TRBV4-1 with TRBJ2-7; TRBD1 aligns across 7 bases. CDR1 is MGHRA and CDR2 is YSYEKL in the germline V gene. Trimming cost V 1 base and J 2 bases; bases outside gene matches: 5. The CDR3 has 15 amino acids. This CDR3 reads CASSQVEQGPYEQYF. CDR3 DNA: TGCGCCAGCAGCCAAGTTGAACAGGGGCCCTACGAGCAGTACTTC.

The chain employs TRBV2 and TRBJ1-5; D gene uncertain. Deletions cut 5 bases from V and 3 bases from J, with 14 bases between. Germline loops: CDR1 SNHLY, CDR2 FYNNEI. The CDR3 length is 15 residues. CDR3 region: CASSRRRSYNQPQHF. In nucleotides, the CDR3 is TGTGCCAGCAGTCGCAGGCGGTCCTACAATCAGCCCCAGCATTTT.

The J gene is TRBJ1-2, the V gene TRBV12-5, with 7 bases fitting TRBD1. Losses at the gene ends were 1 base for V and 6 bases for J; bases not matched to a gene: 8. The CDR3 is 15 amino acids. Germline values: CDR1 LGHNT, CDR2 FRNRAP. For the CDR3, the DNA is TGTGCTAGTGGTTTGGAGGGGGCGGGGGTGAATGGCTACACCTTC. Translation: CASGLEGAGVNGYTF.

The chain carries TRBV10-3 and TRBJ2-7; the match to TRBD2 covers 14 bases. CDR1 is ENHRY, CDR2 SYGVKD, per germline. There are 15 residues in the CDR3. V shed 6 bases and J 3 bases; nucleotides not matched to a gene: 4. The CDR3 DNA is TGTGCCATCAGAGAGGGACTAGCGGGAGTCTACGAGCAGTACTTC. Protein sequence: CAIREGLAGVYEQYF.

This rearrangement joins TRBV11-1 to TRBJ2-1; 7 bases align to TRBD2. The V and J ends lost 7 bases and 3 bases, in that order; junction bases with no gene match: 9. There are 15 residues in the CDR3. Germline assignment: CDR1 SGHAT and CDR2 FQDESV (reference sequence). The CDR3 DNA sequence: TGTGCCAGCACGGAAGCTAGCGGTATCTACAATGAGCAGTTCTTC. Its translation: CASTEASGIYNEQFF. Filled out from reference TRBV11-1 and TRBJ2-1, the complete variable domain reads EAEVAQSPRYKITEKSQAVAFWCDPISGHATLYWYRQILGQGPELLVQFQDESVVDDSQLPKDRFSAERLKGVDSTLKIQPAELGDSAMYLCASTEASGIYNEQFFGPGTRLTVL.

The chain employs TRBV5-1 and TRBJ1-2; possibly TRBD1 for D (5 bases). Germline CDR1 is SGHRS and CDR2 is YFSETQ. The length of the CDR3 is 14 residues. Trimming shortened V by 4 bases and J by 3 bases, and 13 bases separated the two germline ends. CDR3 DNA sequence: TGCGCCAGCAGCCCGGGGGAGGGCCACTATGGCTACACCTTC. Protein sequence: CASSPGEGHYGYTF.